These 22 T cell receptor beta chains were sequenced from one sample in a study of OX40 agonist ivuxolimab in advanced cancers. Libraries were constructed by the immunoSEQ multiplex PCR assay. In TCRdb, the immuneACCESS table is reduced to in-frame sequences with V and J assigned. These tables do not hold every clone; where another copy was compared, an unresolved V gene accounts for under half, and the others remain unexplained. The sample data list about 62,000 clones, and 87% of these were observed just once. Together, the top ten hold roughly 0.79% of the sample. This specimen consisted of CD4+ or CD8+ T cells sorted from blood, obtained in a trial of the OX40 agonist ivuxolimab. All receptors come from an adult with an advanced solid tumor such as melanoma, head and neck, liver or kidney cancer.

This clone was counted a few times. The chain is built from TRBV18 and TRBJ2-7, with a tentative D call TRBD2 (6 bases). Germline loops: CDR1 KGHSH, CDR2 LQKENI. V lost 0 bases and J 0 bases, leaving 9 bases between the germline ends. CDR3 length: 15 residues. The CDR3 reads CASSPPRGNSYEQYF. CDR3 DNA sequence: TGTGCCAGCTCACCACCTCGGGGGAACTCCTACGAGCAGTACTTC.

Details on this clone: Other DNA sequences in this specimen translate into the identical CDR3. The rearrangement uses TRBV28 and TRBJ1-4; D is ambiguous. CDR3 length: 11 residues. The germline CDR1 and CDR2 sequences are MDHEN and SYDVKM. Deletions cut 2 bases from V and 7 bases from J, with 2 bases between. The CDR3 here is CASSLGEKLFF. The CDR3 DNA reads as TGTGCCAGCAGTTTAGGTGAAAAACTGTTTTTT.

The rearrangement joins TRBV28 to TRBJ2-5, with a tentative D call TRBD2 (6 bases). The CDR3 extends over 14 amino acids. Germline assignment: CDR1 MDHEN and CDR2 SYDVKM. Trimming removed 4 bases at V and 4 bases at J, with 13 bases between. CDR3 protein: CASSSGVVVETQYF. The CDR3 coding sequence is TGTGCCAGCAGTTCGGGGGTGGTGGTAGAGACCCAGTACTTC.

The genes are TRBV19 and TRBJ1-3; no clear D gene. The CDR3 covers 12 residues. Germline CDR1 LNHDA, CDR2 SQIVND (reference sequence). V was trimmed by 5 bases and J by 4 bases, leaving 6 bases between them. The CDR3 DNA is TGTGCCAGTAGTGTGGAAGGAAACACCATATATTTT. Amino acids: CASSVEGNTIYF.

V gene TRBV4-1 combines with J gene TRBJ2-1, with D hard to call. The CDR3 covers 13 residues. Germline CDR1 reads MGHRA; CDR2 reads YSYEKL. V lost 1 base, J lost 9 bases, and 10 bases lay in between. This CDR3 reads CASSQAENGEQFF. The CDR3 bases are TGCGCCAGCAGCCAAGCTGAGAACGGTGAGCAGTTCTTC.

V and J are TRBV30 and TRBJ2-7, with a weak D call TRBD2 (5 bases). From germline, CDR1 is GTSNPN and CDR2 SVGIG (reference sequence). The CDR3 loop spans 11 amino acids. V lost 2 bases, J lost 6 bases, and 8 bases lay in between. The CDR3 reads CAWSRGSEQYF. In DNA form, the CDR3 reads TGTGCCTGGAGTCGGGGTTCCGAGCAGTACTTC.

This chain links TRBV10-3 with TRBJ1-2; no clear D gene. The ends were cut back, 3 bases at V and 6 bases at J, with 8 bases in the middle. The CDR3 length is 12 residues. Germline V gene sequence: CDR1 ENHRY, CDR2 SYGVKD. The CDR3 is CAISDRSDGYTF. The CDR3, as DNA: TGTGCCATCAGTGACAGATCCGATGGCTACACCTTC.

The V gene is TRBV5-4, the J gene TRBJ2-7, with D unresolved. The CDR3 is made up of 12 amino acids. V was trimmed by 0 bases and J by 2 bases, leaving 3 bases between them. Germline V gene lookup returns CDR1 SGHNT and CDR2 YYREEE (reference sequence). As DNA, the CDR3 is TGTGCCAGCAGCTTGGTAGCCTACGAGCAGTACTTC. Amino acids: CASSLVAYEQYF.

The J gene is TRBJ1-5, the V gene TRBV19; D call uncertain. V was clipped by 5 bases and J by 2 bases, with 13 bases between them. This CDR3 comprises 15 residues. CDR1 is LNHDA, CDR2 SQIVND, per germline (reference sequence). CDR3 DNA sequence: TGTGCCAGTAGTTCTGCCGGGTCTCGCAATCAGCCCCAGCATTTT. It yields the protein CASSSAGSRNQPQHF.

This chain connects TRBV2 to TRBJ2-7, with TRBD2 matching 12 bases. The germline V gene has CDR1 SNHLY and CDR2 FYNNEI. The CDR3 consists of 14 residues. Germline trimming cut 4 bases from V and 2 bases from J; bases unmatched to any gene: 0. DNA of the CDR3: TGTGCCAGCAGTGGGACTAGCGGGACCTACGAGCAGTACTTC. Amino acids: CASSGTSGTYEQYF.

The rearrangement uses TRBV5-1 and TRBJ1-5; D not resolved. Germline CDR1 and CDR2: SGHRS and YFSETQ. The CDR3 is made up of 13 amino acids. Trimming took off 0 bases at V and 5 bases at J, with 6 bases between the two ends. The CDR3 protein is CASSLDSDQPQHF. CDR3 in DNA: TGCGCCAGCAGCTTGGACAGCGATCAGCCCCAGCATTTT.

V gene TRBV6-5 combines with J gene TRBJ2-7; 7 bases match TRBD1. The V gene end was trimmed by 7 bases and the J gene end by 5 bases; junction bases not matched to a gene: 8. This CDR3 comprises 13 residues. The germline CDR1 and CDR2 sequences are MNHEY and SVGAGI. The CDR3 sequence: CASMAGGANEQYF. In DNA, the CDR3 is TGTGCCAGCATGGCAGGGGGAGCGAACGAGCAGTACTTC.

The chain uses TRBV6-1 and TRBJ2-1; 9 bases align to TRBD2. Germline V gives CDR1 MNHNS, CDR2 SASEGT. The CDR3 covers 14 residues. With 8 bases clipped from V and 6 bases from J, the junction kept 8 bases outside the gene matches. The CDR3 region is CASLPREGGNEQFF. The CDR3 DNA reads as TGTGCCAGCCTCCCGCGGGAGGGGGGCAATGAGCAGTTCTTC.

The chain uses TRBV5-1 and TRBJ1-5; no clear D. The V end lost 5 bases, the J end lost 0 bases, and 12 bases lay between the germline ends. The germline gives CDR1 SGHRS, CDR2 YFSETQ. The CDR3 has 15 amino acids. In DNA form, the CDR3 reads TGCGCCAGCAGGCCCTCAGGAGATAGCAATCAGCCCCAGCATTTT. Encoded protein: CASRPSGDSNQPQHF.

The chain carries TRBV28 and TRBJ1-5, with a tentative D call TRBD1 (6 bases). The V gene lost 1 base and the J gene lost 0 bases, with 10 bases spanning the gap. Germline CDR1 reads MDHEN; CDR2 reads SYDVKM. This CDR3 has 16 residues. The DNA for the CDR3 is TGTGCCAGCAGTTTATTTACAGGGAATAGCAATCAGCCCCAGCATTTT. Protein product: CASSLFTGNSNQPQHF.

The chain carries TRBV7-9 and TRBJ2-3; 12 bases match TRBD2. Germline V lookup: CDR1 SEHNR, CDR2 FQNEAQ (reference sequence). V lost 5 bases, J lost 7 bases, and 4 bases stayed unmatched. This CDR3 is 14 amino acids long. This CDR3 reads CASSPWTSGNTQYF. CDR3 nucleotides: TGTGCCAGCAGCCCATGGACTAGCGGGAATACGCAGTATTTT.

The gene calls are TRBV7-9 and TRBJ1-2, with 7 positions matching TRBD1. The CDR3 sequence is 14 residues long. V trimming: 4 bases; J trimming: 4 bases; junction bases outside the gene matches: 6. The V gene's germline CDR1 is SEHNR and CDR2 FQNEAQ (reference sequence). The CDR3 sequence: CASSSLTGIYGYTF. The CDR3 bases are TGTGCCAGCAGCTCCTTGACAGGGATCTATGGCTACACCTTC.

The chain recombines TRBV7-9 with TRBJ2-7; D might be TRBD1 or TRBD2, each matching 6 bases. CDR1 is SEHNR, CDR2 FQNEAQ, per germline (reference sequence). The CDR3 is 12 residues long. V was cut by 8 bases and J by 3 bases, with 11 bases left in between. CDR3 region: CASGGRVYEQYF. The CDR3 DNA follows: TGTGCCAGCGGGGGGCGGGTCTACGAGCAGTACTTC.

The chain employs TRBV29-1 and TRBJ2-3; possible D gene TRBD2, 5 bases. V shed 7 bases and J shed 5 bases, with 7 bases lying between them. Germline V gene sequence: CDR1 SQVTM, CDR2 ANQGSEA. The CDR3 covers 10 residues. CDR3 protein: CSAGEDTQYF. The CDR3, as DNA: TGCAGCGCCGGGGAAGATACGCAGTATTTT.

With regard to this clone: The junction does not match germline at one end; this may be a read error. In DNA form, the CDR3 reads TGTGCCGGCAGTTTAGTAGGACAGCTTCATCAGCCCCAGCATTTT. Translating gives CAGSLVGQLHQPQHF. The chain links TRBV27 to TRBJ1-5; possibly TRBD1 for D (6 bases). Germline CDR1 is MNHEY and CDR2 is SMNVEV (reference sequence). The CDR3 extends over 15 amino acids.

The V and J genes are TRBV4-1 and TRBJ1-2; no reliable D call. V was trimmed by 3 bases and J by 5 bases, leaving 10 bases between them. Germline CDR1 reads MGHRA; CDR2 reads YSYEKL. This CDR3 is 13 amino acids long. The CDR3 DNA reads TGCGCCAGCAGCCAGATAGGAGATTATGGCTACACCTTC. This sequence encodes CASSQIGDYGYTF.

The chain combines TRBV19 with TRBJ2-7, with D possibly matching TRBD1 (5 bases). Germline values: CDR1 LNHDA, CDR2 SQIVND (reference sequence). Trimming shortened V by 2 bases and J by 5 bases, and 10 bases separated the two germline ends. The CDR3 consists of 13 residues. CDR3 sequence: CASSIQGYHEQYF. In nucleotides, the CDR3 is TGTGCCAGTAGTATACAGGGATACCACGAGCAGTACTTC.